Sequencing of this TCR beta chain was carried out in a study of blood T cell repertoires in COVID-19. In the study overall: The analysed material was cDNA or gDNA that came from T cells, B-cell-depleted T cells, or PBMCs.

This CDR3 spans 13 amino acids. The germline CDR1 and CDR2 sequences are MNHNY and SVGAGI (reference sequence). V lost 8 bases and J 0 bases, leaving 10 bases between the germline ends. Clones were sequenced by immunoSEQ multiplex PCR, and TCRdb holds only the in-frame ones, with some missing. This table has approximately 110,000 clones, around 70% appearing once. Sequencing input: peripheral blood. This TCR came from an elderly man with COVID-19, enrolled during active disease. V is TRBV6-6 and J is TRBJ1-2; D call uncertain. CDR3 amino acids: CASEGGANYGYTF. CDR3 nucleotides: TGTGCCAGCGAAGGAGGAGCTAACTATGGCTACACCTTC.